One and the same sample provided the 27 T cell receptor beta chains below, sequenced in a study of shared clonotypes between healthy human individuals. Some clones are missing from TCRdb's copy, which holds only in-frame ones; the method was immunoSEQ multiplex PCR. In the table there are 800,000 to 950,000 clones, just over 95% of which are singletons. Naive CD8 isolation took CD45RO-negative cells positively selected for CCR7 and excluded terminally differentiated effector memory CD45RA+ cells. The sequenced sample consisted of naive CD8+ T cells sorted from blood. Receptors were obtained from a man aged 30 to 45 in good health.

This sequence joins TRBV7-2 and TRBJ2-1; 7 positions agree with TRBD2. Losses at the gene ends were 2 bases for V and 7 bases for J; bases not matched to a gene: 8. The CDR3 is 15 amino acids. Germline loops: CDR1 SGHTA, CDR2 FQGNSA. The DNA for the CDR3 is TGTGCCAGCAGCTTATTTGCGGGAGAATGGAATGAGCAGTTCTTC. This sequence encodes CASSLFAGEWNEQFF.

The chain couples TRBV5-8 to TRBJ2-7; D assignment may be TRBD1 or TRBD2 (6 bases each). The CDR3 is 15 residues long. Germline V lookup: CDR1 SGHTS, CDR2 YDEGEE. Trimming shortened V by 3 bases and J by 3 bases, and 16 bases separated the two germline ends. In DNA, the CDR3 is TGTGCCAGCAGCTCCCCGTCGAGGGGGGACTACGAGCAGTACTTC. Translating it yields CASSSPSRGDYEQYF. Filled out from reference TRBV5-8 and TRBJ2-7, the complete variable domain reads EAGVTQSPTHLIKTRGQQATLRCSPISGHTSVYWYQQALGLGLQFLLWYDEGEERNRGNFPPRFSGRQFPNYSSELNVNALELEDSALYLCASSSPSRGDYEQYFGPGTRLTVT.

This chain joins TRBV28 and TRBJ2-7, with 8 nucleotides matching TRBD2. The length of the CDR3 is 16 residues. The J segment lost 0 bases and the V segment lost 4 bases, leaving 8 bases of the junction unmatched. CDR1 MDHEN and CDR2 SYDVKM come from the germline V gene. The CDR3 is CASSSVAGTSSYEQYF. The CDR3 DNA is TGTGCCAGCAGTTCCGTAGCGGGGACGAGCTCCTACGAGCAGTACTTC.

This rearrangement joins TRBV5-8 to TRBJ2-1, with D maybe TRBD1 (7 bases). The CDR3 is 15 residues long. V was trimmed by 4 bases and J by 4 bases, leaving 15 bases between them. Germline CDR1 and CDR2: SGHTS and YDEGEE. CDR3 protein: CASSAGQEGYNEQFF. The CDR3 nucleotides read TGTGCCAGCAGCGCCGGACAGGAGGGGTACAATGAGCAGTTCTTC.

V and J are TRBV20-1 and TRBJ2-7, with D perhaps matching TRBD2 (5 bases). The CDR3 consists of 11 residues. Germline CDR1 is DFQATT and CDR2 is SNEGSKA (reference sequence). Trimming stripped 0 bases from V and 6 bases from J, with 6 bases between. The CDR3 spells CSAREEGEQYF. The CDR3, as DNA: TGCAGTGCTAGAGAAGAGGGCGAGCAGTACTTC.

The chain carries TRBV7-9 and TRBJ2-2; perhaps TRBD2 as D (6 bases). Germline CDR1 SEHNR, CDR2 FQNEAQ (reference sequence). V was clipped by 8 bases and J by 5 bases, with 9 bases between them. This CDR3 is 12 amino acids long. CDR3 bases: TGTGCCAGCGCAGGGAGGACCGGGGAGCTGTTTTTT. It is translated as CASAGRTGELFF.

J is TRBJ2-5 and V is TRBV5-1, with D perhaps TRBD1 (6 bases). The CDR3 runs to 15 residues. V was clipped by 4 bases and J by 1 base, with 14 bases between them. Germline-derived CDR1 and CDR2 are SGHRS and YFSETQ. The CDR3 loop is CASSVHQGSQETQYF. Written as DNA, the CDR3 is TGCGCCAGCAGCGTACATCAGGGGAGCCAAGAGACCCAGTACTTC.

The rearrangement joins TRBV10-3 to TRBJ1-1, with a tentative D call TRBD1 (6 bases). V lost 8 bases and J lost 2, with 12 bases in between. The CDR3 spans 13 residues. Per the germline V gene, CDR1 is ENHRY and CDR2 is SYGVKD. Written as DNA, the CDR3 is TGTGCCATCTCCTCAGGGGCTAACACTGAAGCTTTCTTT. Its protein is CAISSGANTEAFF.

J is TRBJ2-3 and V is TRBV25-1, with D possibly TRBD2 on 5 matching bases. Germline CDR1 MGHDK, CDR2 SYGVNS. V was clipped by 4 bases and J by 9 bases, with 5 bases between them. This CDR3 region has 10 residues. This CDR3 reads CASSAGTQYF. The DNA for the CDR3 is TGTGCCAGCAGTGCGGGAACGCAGTATTTT.

The rearrangement links TRBV19 to TRBJ1-5, with D possibly matching TRBD1 (5 bases). The CDR3 has 16 amino acids. Looked up from germline, CDR1 is LNHDA and CDR2 is SQIVND (reference sequence). V lost 9 bases to trimming and J lost 5 bases, with 23 bases between them. The CDR3 loop reads CARLKFRRGVHQPQHF. DNA for the CDR3: TGTGCCAGGCTTAAGTTTAGGAGGGGTGTACATCAGCCCCAGCATTTT.

The chain carries TRBV2 and TRBJ2-3, with 8 bases aligning to TRBD2. Germline loops: CDR1 SNHLY, CDR2 FYNNEI. The CDR3 has 16 amino acids. V was pared by 8 bases and J by 0 bases, with 10 bases of the junction left unmatched. CDR3 residues: CASGGPLAESTDTQYF. CDR3 bases: TGTGCCAGCGGGGGACCACTAGCGGAGAGCACAGATACGCAGTATTTT.

The chain joins TRBV27 to TRBJ2-2; weak D call: TRBD1 (6 bases). This CDR3 has 14 amino acids. V lost 2 bases, J lost 5 bases, and 9 bases lay in between. Germline V lookup: CDR1 MNHEY, CDR2 SMNVEV (reference sequence). CDR3: CASSLRTVTGELFF. The DNA of the CDR3 is TGTGCCAGCAGTTTAAGGACAGTGACCGGGGAGCTGTTTTTT.

The rearrangement links TRBV13 to TRBJ2-2; D not resolved. The CDR3 is made up of 13 amino acids. The V gene's germline CDR1 is PRHDT and CDR2 FYEKMQ (reference sequence). V was pared by 2 bases and J by 5 bases, with 6 bases between. The CDR3 region is CASSLRSTGELFF. DNA for the CDR3: TGTGCCAGCAGCTTAAGGAGTACCGGGGAGCTGTTTTTT.

In nucleotides, the CDR3 is TGTGCCAGCTCACCACTGGACAGGGCGGACTACGAGCAGTACTTC. Translation: CASSPLDRADYEQYF. V and J are TRBV18 and TRBJ2-7; 8 bases are shared with TRBD1. With V trimmed by 1 base and J by 3 bases, 5 bases remained unmatched. Germline V gives CDR1 KGHSH, CDR2 LQKENI. This CDR3 is 15 amino acids long. Based on the CDR3 plus reference TRBV18 and TRBJ2-7, the full variable domain is NAGVMQNPRHLVRRRGQEARLRCSPMKGHSHVYWYRQLPEEGLKFMVYLQKENIIDESGMPKERFSAEFPKEGPSILRIQQVVRGDSAAYFCASSPLDRADYEQYFGPGTRLTVT.

The chain combines TRBV7-9 with TRBJ2-7; no clear D gene. Trimming stripped 3 bases from V and 0 bases from J, with 6 bases between. The CDR3 totals 13 residues. The V gene's germline CDR1 is SEHNR and CDR2 FQNEAQ (reference sequence). CDR3 in amino acids: CASSFPVSYEQYF. CDR3 nucleotide sequence: TGTGCCAGCAGCTTCCCGGTCTCCTACGAGCAGTACTTC.

The chain employs TRBV4-1 and TRBJ2-3, with a possible D match to TRBD2 (5 bases). Trimming removed 0 bases at V and 3 bases at J, with 19 bases between. Germline CDR1 and CDR2: MGHRA and YSYEKL. This CDR3 region has 18 residues. The CDR3 DNA sequence: TGCGCCAGCAGCCAAGATTCTGAGGCGGGCAAGAGAACAGATACGCAGTATTTT. It specifies CASSQDSEAGKRTDTQYF.

V usage is TRBV7-6 and J usage is TRBJ2-1; 14 bases are a match to TRBD2. This CDR3 has 18 residues. Losses at the gene ends were 5 bases for V and 6 bases for J; bases not matched to a gene: 12. The germline V gene has CDR1 SGHVS and CDR2 FNYEAQ. The CDR3 region has the DNA TGTGCCAGCAGCCAAATACCGGGACTAGCGGGAGTACCCAATGAGCAGTTCTTC. Protein: CASSQIPGLAGVPNEQFF.

The chain has TRBV7-9 and TRBJ1-1, with TRBD1 matching 7 bases. Per the germline V gene, CDR1 is SEHNR and CDR2 is FQNEAQ (reference sequence). V gave up 4 bases and J gave up 0 bases; unmatched junction bases: 5. CDR3 length equals 15 residues. The CDR3 coding sequence is TGTGCCAGCAGCTCCCCGGGACAGCTGAACACTGAAGCTTTCTTT. This encodes CASSSPGQLNTEAFF.

This clone was counted a few times. V and J are TRBV13 and TRBJ1-4; no clear D. This CDR3 is 12 amino acids long. V gave up 1 base and J gave up 11 bases, with 8 bases separating them. From germline, CDR1 is PRHDT and CDR2 FYEKMQ (reference sequence). CDR3 amino acids: CASSLEGGKLFF. DNA of the CDR3: TGTGCCAGCAGCTTAGAGGGCGGGAAACTGTTTTTT.

This clone has only a few counts. This sequence joins TRBV7-2 and TRBJ2-5; tentatively, D is TRBD2 (7 bases). The V gene lost 3 bases and the J gene lost 4 bases, with 9 bases spanning the gap. The CDR3 loop spans 13 amino acids. Germline V gives CDR1 SGHTA, CDR2 FQGNSA. In DNA form, the CDR3 reads TGTGCCAGCAGCTTGAGGGGGGGAGAGACCCAGTACTTC. Its protein product is CASSLRGGETQYF.

The rearrangement uses TRBV9 and TRBJ2-1, with 13 bases aligning to TRBD2. Looked up from germline, CDR1 is SGDLS and CDR2 is YYNGEE. The trim removed 3 bases at V and 0 bases at J, leaving 12 bases unmatched. CDR3 length equals 20 residues. The CDR3 protein is CASSGPSGTSGISSYNEQFF. CDR3 in DNA: TGTGCCAGCAGCGGACCATCCGGGACTAGCGGGATTAGCTCCTACAATGAGCAGTTCTTC.

The gene calls are TRBV15 and TRBJ2-1; 8 bases match TRBD2. V was pared by 0 bases and J by 8 bases, with 9 bases of the junction left unmatched. The CDR3 length is 16 residues. Looked up from germline, CDR1 is LNHNV and CDR2 is YYDKDF (reference sequence). In nucleotides, the CDR3 is TGTGCCACCAGCAGAGAAGGGAGACTAGCGATCGATGAGCAGTTCTTC. This codes for CATSREGRLAIDEQFF.

The chain carries TRBV6-1 and TRBJ1-3, with D possibly being TRBD1 (5 bases). CDR1 MNHNS and CDR2 SASEGT come from the germline V gene. Trimming took off 4 bases at V and 3 bases at J, with 13 bases between the two ends. This CDR3 comprises 15 residues. The CDR3: CASSAGLSVGNTIYF. CDR3 sequence (DNA): TGTGCCAGCAGTGCGGGACTCTCGGTTGGAAACACCATATATTTT.

This clone came up once. This chain links TRBV4-1 with TRBJ2-7; 12 nucleotides line up with TRBD1. The V gene's germline CDR1 is MGHRA and CDR2 YSYEKL. This CDR3 spans 16 amino acids. V shed 1 base, J shed 7 bases, and the junction held 8 bases outside the gene matches. CDR3 sequence: CASSQVWDRGLGEQYF. CDR3 coding DNA: TGCGCCAGCAGCCAAGTATGGGACAGGGGGCTCGGGGAGCAGTACTTC.

This chain joins TRBV9 and TRBJ1-3; D unresolved. Germline V CDR1 and CDR2: SGDLS, YYNGEE. CDR3 length: 16 amino acids. The ends were cut back, 3 bases at V and 0 bases at J, with 13 bases in the middle. Written as DNA, the CDR3 is TGTGCCAGCAGCGGATCCGTCACGAGCTCTGGAAACACCATATATTTT. It translates to CASSGSVTSSGNTIYF.

The rearrangement joins TRBV5-1 to TRBJ2-7; 9 nucleotides align to TRBD1. The CDR3 has 16 amino acids. Germline V gene data show CDR1 as SGHRS and CDR2 as YFSETQ. J was trimmed by 4 bases and V by 0 bases; bases with no gene match: 8. The CDR3 protein is CASSLGTGVFSYEQYF. As DNA, the CDR3 is TGCGCCAGCAGCTTGGGGACAGGGGTCTTTTCATACGAGCAGTACTTC.

This chain links TRBV27 with TRBJ2-3; unclear D gene. The CDR3 length is 15 residues. Looked up from germline, CDR1 is MNHEY and CDR2 is SMNVEV (reference sequence). The V and J ends lost 2 bases and 0 bases respectively, with 9 bases between them. The CDR3: CASSLQDTSTDTQYF. The DNA for the CDR3 is TGTGCCAGCAGTTTACAGGATACTAGCACAGATACGCAGTATTTT.